Described below is a single T cell receptor (beta chain) sequence and its context. Its antigen remains unknown. The sample belongs to a study of post-analysis software for immune sequencing data. Germline CDR1 reads SGHTA; CDR2 reads FQGNSA. After removal of 6 bases from V and 6 bases from J, the junction contained 8 bases not matched to a gene. This CDR3 comprises 14 residues. Presence of unique molecular identifiers characterized the TCR beta cDNA libraries. From the PCR reads, TCRdb called clonotypes with MiXCR, one entry per CDR3 protein. The table has under 200,000 distinct CDR3 sequences, over 25% seen once. Study outcomes and limitations: Among multiple sclerosis patients, normalized Chao1 diversity was significantly below that of controls. About 5 TRBV segments occurring more often in patients than controls included TRBV5-6, TRBV5-1 and TRBV20-1.

J is TRBJ1-1 and V is TRBV7-2; 9 bases match TRBD1. The TCR originated in a girl younger than 18 with multiple sclerosis. Sequenced: blood. CDR3 residues: CASSLDRGWPEAFF. In nucleotides, the CDR3 is TGTGCCAGCAGTCTGGACAGGGGATGGCCTGAAGCTTTCTTT.